This T cell receptor beta chain was captured by sequencing in a study of cytomegalovirus exposure and HLA in healthy donors. Overall study findings and caveats: It was reported that the classifier diagnosed cytomegalovirus status with high specificity and sensitivity in both the original and validation cohorts. Testing in vitro showed a few CMV-associated chains specific for CMV antigens. The authors enumerated over 150 TCR beta chains as linked to cytomegalovirus.

Points on this clone: Its antigen is unidentified.

CDR1 is LNHDA and CDR2 is SQIVND in the germline V gene (reference sequence). Trimming removed 6 bases from V and 2 bases from J; junction bases left unmatched: 9. The CDR3 runs to 15 residues. PCR primers comprised 60 Vbeta and 13 Jbeta primers. Assay used: immunoSEQ multiplex PCR; TCRdb lists only in-frame clones, some missing. Of about 86,000 clones detected, approximately 78% appear once; the ten largest clones hold around 2.5%. The V gene is TRBV19, the J gene TRBJ1-2; 7 nucleotides agree with TRBD1. The specimen was PBMCs. The sequence was collected from a male donor in good health and CMV-seropositive. As DNA, the CDR3 is TGTGCCAGTAGGAAACCGGGACAGCAGAACTATGGCTACACCTTC. Translated: CASRKPGQQNYGYTF.